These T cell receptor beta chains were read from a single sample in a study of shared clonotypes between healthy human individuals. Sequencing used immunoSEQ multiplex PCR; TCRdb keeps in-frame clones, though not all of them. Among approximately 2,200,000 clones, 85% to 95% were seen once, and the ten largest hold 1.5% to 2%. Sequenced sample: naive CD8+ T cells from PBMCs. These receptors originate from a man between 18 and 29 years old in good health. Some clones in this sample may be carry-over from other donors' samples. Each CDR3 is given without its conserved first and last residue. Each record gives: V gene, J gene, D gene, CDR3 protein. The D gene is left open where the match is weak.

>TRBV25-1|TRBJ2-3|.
ASSDETSADTQY
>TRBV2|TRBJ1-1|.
ASSEYRVNTEAF
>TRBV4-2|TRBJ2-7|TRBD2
ASSQAGLAESVQY
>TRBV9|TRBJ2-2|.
ASSSRTGNTGELF
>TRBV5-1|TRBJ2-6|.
ASSLAGTQDISGANVLT
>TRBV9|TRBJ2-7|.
ASSVGRGDWQY
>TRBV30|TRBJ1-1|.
AWSVTGGNTEAF
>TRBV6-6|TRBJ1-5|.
ASRDTGFSNQPQH
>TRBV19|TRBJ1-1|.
ASSGYWDGGTEAF
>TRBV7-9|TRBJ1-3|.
ASSLAGRRSGGNTIY
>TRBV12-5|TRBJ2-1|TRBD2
ASGDRLAGTEQF
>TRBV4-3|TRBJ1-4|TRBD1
ASSQPGQGHEKLF
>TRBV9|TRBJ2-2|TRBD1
ASSARDRGPGELF
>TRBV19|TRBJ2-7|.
ASSIDTGAYEQY
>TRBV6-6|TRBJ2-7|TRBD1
ASSTGNPYEQY